This record concerns one TCR beta chain sequence. The V gene's germline CDR1 is SGHVS and CDR2 FQNEAQ. The CDR3 loop spans 15 amino acids. V lost 3 bases and J lost 7; bases outside the gene matches: 6. Study processing details: How many nucleated cells were present was estimated from reference gene primer amplification. Method: immunoSEQ multiplex PCR; TCRdb's copy keeps in-frame clones and lacks some. Clone size and V and J calls were adopted from that table, with D and trimming inferred from the DNA. There are tens of thousands of clones in the sample; roughly 86% occur only once, and roughly 8% lies in the top ten. This sample is part of a study of blood T cell repertoires in COVID-19. At the level of the study: Samples came from the United States, Italy and Spain, spanning acute and convalescent COVID-19. PBMCs, B-cell-depleted T cells, or T cells provided the cDNA or gDNA that made up the material.

Sequenced sample: peripheral blood. This chain connects TRBV7-8 to TRBJ2-3; 11 nucleotides match TRBD1. The sequence came from a man between 45 and 60 years old with active COVID-19. As DNA, the CDR3 is TGTGCCAGCAGCTTGGGGACAGGGGGAACGAATACGCAGTATTTT. Its translation: CASSLGTGGTNTQYF.